This paragraph covers one T cell receptor (beta chain) sequence. Study processing details: Reference gene primer amplification yielded estimated nucleated cell counts. Assay used: immunoSEQ multiplex PCR; TCRdb lists only in-frame clones, some missing. V and J calls and clone size are those listed in that table; D and trimming were worked out from the DNA. The sample holds 130,000 to 150,000 clones, 81% seen once. This record comes from a study of blood T cell repertoires in COVID-19. Looking at the study overall: COVID-19 samples from acute and convalescent phases originated in the United States, Italy and Spain.

J gave up 0 bases and V 4 bases, and 8 bases lay outside the gene matches. Germline values: CDR1 SGHRS, CDR2 YFSETQ. CDR3 length equals 18 residues. The receptor was derived from a human donor with acute or convalescent COVID-19. The donor label of this sample is uncertain. Sequenced: peripheral blood. V is TRBV5-1 and J is TRBJ1-4; 11 nucleotides match TRBD1. As DNA, the CDR3 is TGCGCCAGCAGCAAGGGACAGGGGGGTACCGCAACTAATGAAAAACTGTTTTTT. This sequence encodes CASSKGQGGTATNEKLFF.